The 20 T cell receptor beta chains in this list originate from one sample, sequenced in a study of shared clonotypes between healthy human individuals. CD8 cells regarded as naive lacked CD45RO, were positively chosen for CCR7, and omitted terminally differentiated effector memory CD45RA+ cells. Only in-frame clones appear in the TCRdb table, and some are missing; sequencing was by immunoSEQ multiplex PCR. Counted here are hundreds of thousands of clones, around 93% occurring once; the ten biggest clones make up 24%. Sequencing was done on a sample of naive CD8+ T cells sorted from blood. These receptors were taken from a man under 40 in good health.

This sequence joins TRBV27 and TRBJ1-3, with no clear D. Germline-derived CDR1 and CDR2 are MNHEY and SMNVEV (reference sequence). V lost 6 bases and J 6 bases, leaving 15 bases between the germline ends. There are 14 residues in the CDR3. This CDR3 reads CASRSNAIVNTIYF. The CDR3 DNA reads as TGTGCCAGCAGAAGTAACGCCATAGTAAACACCATATATTTT.

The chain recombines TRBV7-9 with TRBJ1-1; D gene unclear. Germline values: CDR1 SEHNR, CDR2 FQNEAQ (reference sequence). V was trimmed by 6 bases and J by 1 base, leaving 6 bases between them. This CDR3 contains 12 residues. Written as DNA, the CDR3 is TGTGCCAGCAGGGGGAGGAACACTGAAGCTTTCTTT. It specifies CASRGRNTEAFF. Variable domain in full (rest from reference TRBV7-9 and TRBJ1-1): DTGVSQNPRHKITKRGQNVTFRCDPISEHNRLYWYRQTLGQGPEFLTYFQNEAQLEKSRLLSDRFSAERPKGSFSTLEIQRTEQGDSAMYLCASRGRNTEAFFGQGTRLTVV.

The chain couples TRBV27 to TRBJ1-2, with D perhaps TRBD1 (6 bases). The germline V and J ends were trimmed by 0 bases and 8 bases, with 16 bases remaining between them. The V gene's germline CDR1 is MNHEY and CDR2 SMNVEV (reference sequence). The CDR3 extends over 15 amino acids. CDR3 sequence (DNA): TGTGCCAGCAGTTTATCCCTCCGGGACACTCGGGGCTACACCTTC. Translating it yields CASSLSLRDTRGYTF.

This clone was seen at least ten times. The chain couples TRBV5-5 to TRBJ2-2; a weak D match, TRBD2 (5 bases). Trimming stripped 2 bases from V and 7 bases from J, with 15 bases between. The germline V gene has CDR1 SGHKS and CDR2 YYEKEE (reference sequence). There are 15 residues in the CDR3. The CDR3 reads CASSLFGSVGGELFF. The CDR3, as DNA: TGTGCCAGCAGCTTATTCGGTAGCGTTGGCGGGGAGCTGTTTTTT.

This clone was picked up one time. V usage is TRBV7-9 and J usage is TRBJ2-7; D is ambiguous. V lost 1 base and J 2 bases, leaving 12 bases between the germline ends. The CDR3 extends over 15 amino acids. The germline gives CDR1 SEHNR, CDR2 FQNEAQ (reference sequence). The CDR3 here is CASSLGPHLTYEQYF. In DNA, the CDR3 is TGTGCCAGCAGCTTAGGGCCGCACCTAACCTACGAGCAGTACTTC.

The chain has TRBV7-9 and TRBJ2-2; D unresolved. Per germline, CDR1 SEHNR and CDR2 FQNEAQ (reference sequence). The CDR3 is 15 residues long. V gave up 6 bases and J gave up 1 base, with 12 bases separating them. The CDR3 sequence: CASSLSELNTGELFF. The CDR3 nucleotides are TGTGCCAGCAGTCTTTCGGAGCTGAACACCGGGGAGCTGTTTTTT.

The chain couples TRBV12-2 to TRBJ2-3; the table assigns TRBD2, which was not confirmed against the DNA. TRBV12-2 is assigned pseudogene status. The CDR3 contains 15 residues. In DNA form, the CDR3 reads TGTGCAAGTCGCCAAACTAGCGGGATCCCAGATACGCAGTATTTT. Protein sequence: CASRQTSGIPDTQYF.

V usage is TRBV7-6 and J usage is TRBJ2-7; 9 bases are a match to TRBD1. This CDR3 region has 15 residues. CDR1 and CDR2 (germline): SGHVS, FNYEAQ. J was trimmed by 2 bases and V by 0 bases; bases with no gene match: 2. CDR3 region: CASSLAGQGAYEQYF. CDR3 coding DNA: TGTGCCAGCAGCTTAGCGGGACAGGGTGCCTACGAGCAGTACTTC.

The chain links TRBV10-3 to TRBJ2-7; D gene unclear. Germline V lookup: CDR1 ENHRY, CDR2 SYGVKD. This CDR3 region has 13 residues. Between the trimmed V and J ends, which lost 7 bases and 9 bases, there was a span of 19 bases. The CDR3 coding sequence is TGTGCCATCATTCCGTCGATAGGCGCCTGGCAGTACTTC. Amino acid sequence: CAIIPSIGAWQYF.

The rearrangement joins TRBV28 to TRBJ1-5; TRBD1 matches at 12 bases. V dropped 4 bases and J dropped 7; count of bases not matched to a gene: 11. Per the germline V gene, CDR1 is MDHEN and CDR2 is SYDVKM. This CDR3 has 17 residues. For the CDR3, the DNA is TGTGCCAGCAGTTATCCCAGAACGGGGACAGGGGGCCAGCCCCAGCATTTT. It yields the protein CASSYPRTGTGGQPQHF.

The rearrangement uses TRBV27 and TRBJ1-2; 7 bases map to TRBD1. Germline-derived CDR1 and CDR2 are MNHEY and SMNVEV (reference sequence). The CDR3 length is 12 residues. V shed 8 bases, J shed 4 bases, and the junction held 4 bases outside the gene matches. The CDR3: CASRDSVYGYTF. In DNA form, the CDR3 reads TGTGCCAGCCGGGACAGTGTCTATGGCTACACCTTC.

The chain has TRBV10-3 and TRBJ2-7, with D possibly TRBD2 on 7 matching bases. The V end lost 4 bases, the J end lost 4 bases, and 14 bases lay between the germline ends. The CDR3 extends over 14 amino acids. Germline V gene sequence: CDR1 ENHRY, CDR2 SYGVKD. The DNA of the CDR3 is TGTGCCATCAGTGGAAAGGGGGAGGGTTACGAGCAGTACTTC. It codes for CAISGKGEGYEQYF.

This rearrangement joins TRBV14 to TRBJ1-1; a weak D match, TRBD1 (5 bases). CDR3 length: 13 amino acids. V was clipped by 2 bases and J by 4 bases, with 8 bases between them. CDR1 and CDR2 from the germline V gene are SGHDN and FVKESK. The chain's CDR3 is CASSQRGGTEAFF. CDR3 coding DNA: TGTGCCAGCAGCCAAAGGGGAGGCACTGAAGCTTTCTTT.

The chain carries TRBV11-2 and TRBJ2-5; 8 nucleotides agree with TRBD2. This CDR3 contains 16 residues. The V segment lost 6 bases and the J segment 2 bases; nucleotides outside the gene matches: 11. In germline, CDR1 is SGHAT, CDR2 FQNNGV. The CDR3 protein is CASRAGLAGRQETQYF. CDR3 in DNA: TGTGCCAGCAGGGCCGGATTAGCGGGGAGGCAAGAGACCCAGTACTTC.

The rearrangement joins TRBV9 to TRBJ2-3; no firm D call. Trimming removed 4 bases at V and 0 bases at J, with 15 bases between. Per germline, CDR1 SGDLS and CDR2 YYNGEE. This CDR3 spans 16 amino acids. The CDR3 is CASSPRVAVSTDTQYF. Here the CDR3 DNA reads TGTGCCAGCAGCCCCCGGGTAGCTGTAAGCACAGATACGCAGTATTTT.

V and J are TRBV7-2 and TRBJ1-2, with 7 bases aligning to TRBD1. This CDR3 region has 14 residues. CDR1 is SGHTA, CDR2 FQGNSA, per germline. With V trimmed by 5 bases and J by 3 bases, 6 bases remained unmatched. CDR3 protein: CASSTQGWDYGYTF. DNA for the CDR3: TGTGCCAGCAGCACACAGGGGTGGGACTATGGCTACACCTTC.

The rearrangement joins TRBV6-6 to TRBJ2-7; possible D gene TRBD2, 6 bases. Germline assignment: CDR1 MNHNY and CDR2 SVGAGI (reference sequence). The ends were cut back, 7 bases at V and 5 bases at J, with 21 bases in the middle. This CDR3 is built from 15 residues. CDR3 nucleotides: TGTGCCAGCAATGTCATTAGCGGTTCCCCCCACGAGCAGTACTTC. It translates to CASNVISGSPHEQYF.

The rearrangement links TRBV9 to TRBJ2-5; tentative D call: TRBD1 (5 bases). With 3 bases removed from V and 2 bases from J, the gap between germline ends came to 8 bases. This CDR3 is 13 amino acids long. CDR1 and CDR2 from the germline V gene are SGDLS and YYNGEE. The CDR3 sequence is CASSADNQETQYF. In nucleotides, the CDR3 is TGTGCCAGCAGCGCGGACAATCAAGAGACCCAGTACTTC.

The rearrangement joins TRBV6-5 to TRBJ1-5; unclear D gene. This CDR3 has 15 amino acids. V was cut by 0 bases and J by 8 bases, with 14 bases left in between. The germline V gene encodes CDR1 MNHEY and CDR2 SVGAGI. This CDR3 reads CASSYSSLGKEPQHF. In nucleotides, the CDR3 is TGTGCCAGCAGTTACTCGTCTCTGGGGAAGGAGCCCCAGCATTTT.

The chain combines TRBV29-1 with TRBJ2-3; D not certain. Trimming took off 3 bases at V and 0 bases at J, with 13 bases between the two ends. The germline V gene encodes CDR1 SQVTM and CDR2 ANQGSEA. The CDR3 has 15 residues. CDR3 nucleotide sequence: TGCAGCGTTGAGGGCCGGAAAGGGAGCACAGATACGCAGTATTTT. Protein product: CSVEGRKGSTDTQYF.